The clone carrying this T cell receptor beta chain was observed a few times. This CDR3 region has 16 residues. Per germline, CDR1 MGHDK and CDR2 SYGVNS. J was trimmed by 4 bases and V by 2 bases; bases with no gene match: 7. TCRdb re-called the 5' RACE reads through MiXCR, storing one row per CDR3 protein. The sample yields approximately 610,000 distinct CDR3 sequences, around 17% seen once. This sample is part of a study of T cells after yellow fever vaccination. The chain links TRBV25-1 to TRBJ2-5; 10 positions match TRBD1. Specimen: PBMCs, collected 4 to 6 days after the first yellow fever vaccination. The TCR sequence derives from a man aged 18 to 35 who received the YFV17D yellow fever vaccine. In nucleotides, the CDR3 is TGTGCCAGCAGTGAAGGGACAGGGGTCTCTGGAGAGACCCAGTACTTC. This gives the protein CASSEGTGVSGETQYF. The entire variable domain, with the rest obtained from reference TRBV25-1 and TRBJ2-5, is as follows: EADIYQTPRYLVIGTGKKITLECSQTMGHDKMYWYQQDPGMELHLIHYSYGVNSTEKGDLSSESTVSRIRTEHFPLTLESARPSHTSQYLCASSEGTGVSGETQYFGPGTRLLVL.